This T cell receptor beta chain was profiled in a study of shared clonotypes between healthy human individuals (dated by TCRdb to about 2020). In the study overall: Three men and two women, aged 18 to 49 years, made up the cohort. For each donor, CD4 naive and CD4 memory were each run on three plates, CD8 naive on two plates, and CD8 memory on one plate. To estimate repertoire size and how much clonotype sharing occurs between individuals, the study deeply sequenced the blood TCR repertoires of five healthy adults. Different laboratories and diverse techniques were used to prepare libraries and sequence TCR repertoires, to increase sequencing depth and limit assay-specific biases. Between about 0.94 and 8.9 billion PBMCs per donor were obtained by leukapheresis. Points the paper makes about the study in general: Rarefaction of sorted-subset datasets indicated incomplete sequencing despite the large sequencing depth. Compared with non-shared clonotypes, clonotypes shared by all four sorted-subset donors had higher generation probabilities. When a handful of donors were compared, the shared fraction of clonotypes was about 5% for naive CD4, 3.5% to 4% for naive CD8, about 2.5% for memory CD4, and around 0.37% for memory CD8. Pairwise subsampling indicated that sequencing depth was expected to affect the degree of clonotype sharing among donors. Only blood was sampled, and tissue TCR repertoires likely differ from those in blood. Estimated clonotype richness was generally larger for naive than for memory subsets. The small number of donors limited the genetic and exposure-history diversity represented.

CD8 naive samples were CD45RO-negative cells positively selected for CCR7, giving a CD45RA+CCR7+ population that excluded TemRA cells. The donors were healthy, HIV-negative adults with no recently reported acute infections or vaccinations. Every donor was a Caucasian adult living in Nashville, Tennessee, USA. Blood was obtained by leukapheresis, after which PBMCs were separated by Ficoll-Histopaque density gradient centrifugation and cryopreserved in liquid nitrogen vapor phase. Purity and quantity of every magnetically sorted T cell population were checked by analytical flow cytometry. Genomic DNA was isolated from each sorted fraction and quantified by UV absorbance on a Nanodrop 2000c. TCR CDR3 regions were amplified from genomic DNA by multiplex PCR using the deep immunoSEQ assay. Extracted genomic DNA from each cell subset was distributed evenly across all wells of several immunoSEQ 96-well plates, and each plate was treated as a replicate. For sorted subsets, around 200 ng genomic DNA, equal to tens of thousands of T cell genomes, was loaded into each replicate PCR. The purified libraries were quantified using a Qubit 3.0 fluorometer, sized with a Bioanalyzer 2100, and then quantified again using the KAPA Library Quantification kit. Every immunoSEQ 96-well plate was sequenced on a separate single-read 150-cycle Illumina NextSeq 550 flow cell. The original methods were these. Because the immunoSEQ output included only junctional sequences and no quality scores, the filtering could not be the same as the filtering used for full-length reads. To assign V/J genes and CDR3, sequences were annotated using PyIR, a Python wrapper for IgBLAST v1.9, with IMGT germline references. Reads were filtered out if the reads had weak V/J assignments (E-value above 1e-6), no CDR3, stop codons, out-of-frame junctions, or ambiguous translated residues. V3J clonotypes were defined by identical inferred V gene, J gene, and CDR3 amino acid sequence. To compute the percentage overlap between repertoires, the number of shared unique clonotypes was divided by the size of the smaller repertoire. Repertoire richness was assessed with RTK rarefaction, the Chao1 estimator, and Recon v2.1 estimates of unobserved clonotypes. For all TCRbeta clonotypes obtained by the gDNA method from a few donors, generation probabilities were computed with OLGA. TCRdb obtained this table from immuneACCESS and retained in-frame rearrangements with V and J assigned. These tables miss some clones; where compared with another copy, unresolved V genes account for less than half of the shortfall, and the remainder is unexplained. V and J calls and clone size are those listed in that table; D and trimming were worked out from the DNA. This sample is represented by a few million clones; around 95% of them were singletons. The ten top clones hold about 1.7% of the sample.

A note on this clone: Its cognate antigen has yet to be identified. Base qualities are not recorded, but no much larger clone differs from it by a single base.

According to the germline V gene (reference sequence), CDR1 reads MNHEY and CDR2 reads SMNVEV. The germline V end is reduced by 3 bases and the J end by 2 bases; junction bases left unmatched: 7. The CDR3 covers 16 residues, taking in both the cysteine and the phenylalanine. Of the read, only the CDR3 DNA is kept; its 48 bases are in frame from base 1. The rearrangement joined TRBV27 to TRBJ2-7, with 10 junctional bases fitting TRBD1. Input material: naive CD8+ T cells from PBMCs. Reading the label with the study, this specimen's cell subset or site is: CD45RA+CCR7+. The TCR originated in a man aged 18 to 30 in good health. Some clones in this sample may be carry-over from other donors' samples. The DNA sequence is as follows: TGTGCCAGCAGTTTCTCTCCGGACAGGGGGACCTACGAGCAGTACTTC. It codes for CASSFSPDRGTYEQYF.